This TCR beta chain was identified during a study of T-cell reconstitution after alpha-beta-depleted transplantation in children. Molecular barcoding with unique molecular identifiers was used for the TCRbeta library. One entry per CDR3 protein results from TCRdb running MiXCR on the PCR reads. This sample has about 500,000 distinct CDR3 sequences; 10% to 12% occur once, and the top ten carry 14%. Whole-study findings and limits: T-cell counts and diversity at one year following transplant were attributed mainly to newly produced T cells.

On this clonotype itself: Its antigen is unknown. The junction shows a germline mismatch at one end, possibly a read error.

The sequences come from PBMCs, mostly from graft donor cells, collected 180 days after TCRalphabeta/CD19-depleted stem cell transplant. The receptor's source is a female patient aged 2 to 10 who had a stem cell transplant for aplastic anemia, so the T cells may come from the graft donor.

The CDR3 sequence: CASSLQRIGPDTQYF. In DNA form, the CDR3 reads TGCGCCAGCAGCTTGCAGCGGATAGGGCCAGATACGCAGTATTTC. The gene calls are TRBV5-1 and TRBJ2-3, with TRBD2 as a possible D gene (5 bases). The CDR3 consists of 15 residues. CDR1 SGHRS and CDR2 YFSETQ come from the germline V gene.